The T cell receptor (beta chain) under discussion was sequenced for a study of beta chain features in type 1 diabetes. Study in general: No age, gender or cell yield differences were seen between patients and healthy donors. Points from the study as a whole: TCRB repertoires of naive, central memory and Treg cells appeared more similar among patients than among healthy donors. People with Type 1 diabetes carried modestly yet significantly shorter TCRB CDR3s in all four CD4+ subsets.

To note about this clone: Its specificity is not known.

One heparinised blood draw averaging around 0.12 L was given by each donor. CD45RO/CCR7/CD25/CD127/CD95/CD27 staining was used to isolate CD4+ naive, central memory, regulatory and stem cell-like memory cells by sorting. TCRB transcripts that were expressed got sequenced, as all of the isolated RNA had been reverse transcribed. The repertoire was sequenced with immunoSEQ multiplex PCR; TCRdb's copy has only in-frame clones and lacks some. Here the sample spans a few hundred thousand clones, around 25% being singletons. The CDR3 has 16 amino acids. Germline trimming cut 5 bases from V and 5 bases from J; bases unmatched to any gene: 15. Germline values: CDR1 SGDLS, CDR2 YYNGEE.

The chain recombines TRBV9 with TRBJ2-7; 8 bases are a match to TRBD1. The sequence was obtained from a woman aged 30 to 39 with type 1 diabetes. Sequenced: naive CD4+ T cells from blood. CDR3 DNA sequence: TGTGCCAGCAGTGGTATAAACCTCGACAGGGGCGACGAGCAGTACTTC. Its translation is CASSGINLDRGDEQYF.